This TCR beta chain was documented in a study of blood T cell repertoires in COVID-19 (TCRdb year 2020). Notes on the research overall: Samples from collaborators originated in the United States, Italy and Spain and spanned both the acute and convalescent phases of COVID-19. The material from the prospective study consisted of cDNA or gDNA derived from T cells, B-cell-depleted T cells, or PBMCs. The dataset comprised deeply sampled blood TCRbeta repertoires from subjects exposed to, actively infected with, or recovered from COVID-19. The repertoires were released in a freely available public database meant as a resource for research on the immune response to SARS-CoV-2. Samples came from the ongoing ImmuneRACE study (first 160 participants) plus 1,254 subjects from 6 global collaborators. A de-identified subject ID, COVID-19 status, age in years and sex were almost always included in the sample metadata. HLA class I and class II types, where available, came from metadata supplied by the sample provider rather than from assay-based typing.

In regard to this clone: The clone's antigen remains unknown. No qualities accompany the bases; no much larger clone lies one base away.

Findings and caveats that apply to the study as a whole: Clinical and demographic metadata were provided uncurated, with the amount varying by source and participant.

TCRbeta CDR3 regions were amplified from genomic DNA by means of the immunoSEQ Assay, a bias-controlled multiplex PCR. In the authors' own workflow: The number of nucleated cells in each sample was estimated from the amplification of reference gene primers within the assay. To quantify the absolute abundance of each unique TCRbeta CDR3 rearrangement, sequence reads were collapsed and filtered. For each sample, productive Simpson clonality was calculated as the square root of Simpson's diversity index across productive rearrangements. The source is immuneACCESS, and TCRdb retained only in-frame sequences with V and J called. Part of the clones is not carried over; for the studies checked, unresolved V genes explain less than half of this, and the remainder is unexplained. V and J calls and clone size are as listed in that table; D and trimming were resolved from the DNA. The sample table shows some 150,000 clones, and about 85% are seen once. The ten largest clones add up to more than 2% of the sample.

Whole blood was collected in K2EDTA tubes by collaborating institutions according to the institutions' own protocols. For TCRbeta analysis, collaborators shipped samples in one of three forms: frozen whole blood, isolated PBMCs, or DNA extracted from either of those sample types. Counted from cysteine to phenylalanine, this CDR3 has 15 amino acids. Of all the DNA, just the CDR3 is kept, 45 bases in frame from base 1. V lost 5 bases and J lost 2 bases; the stretch between them is 15 bases long. Based on the germline V gene (reference sequence), the CDR1 and CDR2 sequences are SGHAT and FQDESV. The chain is assembled from TRBV11-1 and TRBJ2-5; the D gene lacks a confident call. This sequence was found in a human donor with acute or convalescent COVID-19. The donor label of this sample is uncertain. Sequenced sample: peripheral blood. The DNA sequence reads TGTGCCAGCAGCGCCAACCGAGTACGGCAAGAGACCCAGTACTTC. The encoded protein is CASSANRVRQETQYF.